This T cell receptor (beta chain) was found in a study of radiotherapy plus CTLA-4 blockade in lung cancer. Study-wide context: Objective responses were seen in around 19% of patients, disease control in about 33%. General study findings and limits: An expansion of tumor-derived TCR clones occurred in blood after radiotherapy plus ipilimumab. Early blood T cell clone changes and increased post-radiation serum interferon-beta were reportedly the strongest response predictors.

Patients had chemo-refractory metastatic non-small-cell lung cancer and received focal radiation plus CTLA-4 blockade that used ipilimumab. Concerning this clone itself: Antigen unknown.

Sequencing used immunoSEQ multiplex PCR; TCRdb keeps in-frame clones, though not all of them. The table has roughly 75,000 clones, around 76% seen once. The CDR3 runs 15 residues. CDR1 and CDR2 from the germline V gene are WNHNN and SYGVQD (reference sequence). V lost 5 bases, J lost 2 bases, and 15 bases lay in between. This TCR was sampled from a human donor with non-small cell lung cancer whose response to radiotherapy plus ipilimumab could not be evaluated. Some clones in this sample may be carry-over from other donors' samples. This sequence joins TRBV10-1 and TRBJ1-1; possible D gene TRBD1, 5 bases. Sample: peripheral blood, taken from a patient treated with radiotherapy plus ipilimumab. The CDR3 spells CASSSPGGGNTEAFF. For the CDR3, the DNA is TGCGCCAGCAGTTCTCCGGGGGGAGGCAACACTGAAGCTTTCTTT.